The rows below give T cell receptor beta chains drawn from one sample of a study of T cells in Graves' hyperthyroidism and ophthalmopathy. One entry per CDR3 protein, called by TCRdb with MiXCR from the multiplex PCR reads. The table lists 350,000 to 450,000 distinct CDR3 sequences, 17% of them singletons. Sequencing input: blood. These receptors all stem from a woman in her twenties or thirties with Graves' hyperthyroidism that later progressed to Graves' ophthalmopathy. Both conserved end residues are part of each CDR3. A D gene is named only where the DNA matches it firmly. Clone size, where shown, is once, few, many, or a class for clones that have expanded.

J gene: TRBJ1-1; D gene: NA; V gene: TRBV7-9; clone size: NA; CDR3 protein: CASSLQGKDEAFF; CDR3 DNA: TGTGCCAGCAGCCTACAGGGTAAGGATGAAGCTTTCTTT
J gene: TRBJ1-4; D gene: NA; V gene: TRBV28; clone size: few; CDR3 protein: CASSLSGYNEKLVF; CDR3 DNA: TGTGCCAGCAGTTTATCAGGGTATAATGAAAAACTGGTTTTT
J gene: TRBJ1-1; D gene: TRBD1; V gene: TRBV29-1; clone size: many; CDR3 protein: CSAVGQGATEAFF; CDR3 DNA: TGCAGCGCTGTCGGACAGGGGGCGACTGAAGCTTTCTTT
J gene: TRBJ1-5; D gene: TRBD1; V gene: TRBV20-1; clone size: many; CDR3 protein: CSAGGTGVRFGNQPQHF; CDR3 DNA: TGCAGTGCTGGCGGGACAGGGGTGCGTTTCGGCAATCAGCCCCAGCATTTT
J gene: TRBJ1-2; D gene: NA; V gene: TRBV18; clone size: many; CDR3 protein: CASSPTDNYGYTF; CDR3 DNA: TGTGCCAGCTCACCGACGGATAACTATGGCTACACCTTC
J gene: TRBJ2-3; D gene: TRBD2; V gene: TRBV20-1; clone size: many; CDR3 protein: CSASNSGGPQHTQYF; CDR3 DNA: TGCAGTGCTAGCAATAGCGGGGGGCCCCAACATACGCAGTATTTT
J gene: TRBJ2-3; D gene: TRBD2; V gene: TRBV29-1; clone size: few; CDR3 protein: CSVVALAGGPSTDTQYF; CDR3 DNA: TGCAGCGTTGTAGCGCTAGCGGGAGGGCCAAGCACAGATACGCAGTATTTT
J gene: TRBJ2-1; D gene: TRBD2; V gene: TRBV5-1; clone size: many; CDR3 protein: CASSFGGNEQFF; CDR3 DNA: TGCGCCAGCAGCTTCGGGGGGAATGAGCAGTTCTTC
J gene: TRBJ2-5; D gene: NA; V gene: TRBV20-1; clone size: many; CDR3 protein: CSARDQSPGRMETQYF; CDR3 DNA: TGCAGTGCTAGAGATCAGAGTCCAGGTCGGATGGAGACCCAGTACTTC
J gene: TRBJ2-2; D gene: TRBD1; V gene: TRBV7-6; clone size: NA; CDR3 protein: CASSLPIGAADRSNTGELFF; CDR3 DNA: TGTGCCAGCAGCTTACCCATAGGGGCCGCGGACAGGTCGAACACCGGGGAGCTGTTTTTT
J gene: TRBJ2-1; D gene: TRBD2; V gene: TRBV11-3; clone size: few; CDR3 protein: CASSQGGISGRVGNEQFF; CDR3 DNA: TGTGCCAGCAGCCAAGGTGGTATTAGCGGGAGGGTCGGGAATGAGCAGTTCTTC
J gene: TRBJ2-3; D gene: TRBD2; V gene: TRBV6-2/TRBV6-3; clone size: NA; CDR3 protein: CASSSGTSGRESDTQYF; CDR3 DNA: TGTGCCAGCAGTTCCGGGACTAGCGGACGGGAGTCAGATACGCAGTATTTT
J gene: TRBJ2-1; D gene: TRBD2; V gene: TRBV19; clone size: few; CDR3 protein: CASSKTGLAGYNEQFF; CDR3 DNA: TGTGCCAGTAGTAAAACGGGACTAGCGGGGTACAATGAGCAGTTCTTC
J gene: TRBJ1-5; D gene: NA; V gene: TRBV19; clone size: few; CDR3 protein: CASSMLGGGDQPQHF; CDR3 DNA: TGTGCCAGTAGTATGCTGGGAGGAGGTGATCAGCCCCAGCATTTT
J gene: TRBJ2-5; D gene: TRBD2; V gene: TRBV19; clone size: NA; CDR3 protein: CASRSSGRAGETQYF; CDR3 DNA: TGTGCCAGTAGGAGTAGCGGGAGGGCGGGGGAGACCCAGTACTTC
J gene: TRBJ2-5; D gene: TRBD2; V gene: TRBV3-1; clone size: many; CDR3 protein: CASSQGGGYQETQYF; CDR3 DNA: TGTGCCAGCAGCCAAGGGGGGGGGTACCAAGAGACCCAGTACTTC
J gene: TRBJ2-7; D gene: NA; V gene: TRBV11-2; clone size: many; CDR3 protein: CASSLTLQGSEQYF; CDR3 DNA: TGTGCCAGCAGCTTAACCCTTCAGGGCTCCGAGCAGTACTTC
J gene: TRBJ2-1; D gene: NA; V gene: TRBV7-9; clone size: NA; CDR3 protein: CASSLEGFGYNEQFF; CDR3 DNA: TGTGCCAGCAGCTTAGAAGGTTTCGGCTACAATGAGCAGTTCTTC
J gene: TRBJ1-5; D gene: NA; V gene: TRBV19; clone size: few; CDR3 protein: CASSVESNQPQHF; CDR3 DNA: TGTGCCAGTAGTGTTGAAAGCAATCAGCCCCAGCATTTT
J gene: TRBJ1-2; D gene: NA; V gene: TRBV6-6; clone size: few; CDR3 protein: CASSYSSSPNYGYTF; CDR3 DNA: TGTGCCAGCAGTTACTCTTCGTCTCCTAACTATGGCTACACCTTC
J gene: TRBJ2-1; D gene: NA; V gene: TRBV24-1; clone size: many; CDR3 protein: CATSSPVGGTNEQFF; CDR3 DNA: TGTGCCACCAGTTCGCCCGTGGGGGGAACCAATGAGCAGTTCTTC
J gene: TRBJ2-5; D gene: TRBD1; V gene: TRBV12-3/TRBV12-4; clone size: many; CDR3 protein: CASRPRQGLATQYF; CDR3 DNA: TGTGCCAGCAGGCCAAGACAGGGTTTAGCGACCCAGTACTTC
J gene: TRBJ2-1; D gene: NA; V gene: TRBV11-2; clone size: few; CDR3 protein: CASSLLVDSYNEQFF; CDR3 DNA: TGTGCCAGCAGCCTTTTGGTAGATTCCTACAATGAGCAGTTCTTC
J gene: TRBJ2-5; D gene: NA; V gene: TRBV12-3/TRBV12-4; clone size: many; CDR3 protein: CASSFLSRGQETQYF; CDR3 DNA: TGTGCCAGCAGTTTTTTGTCGAGGGGGCAAGAGACCCAGTACTTC
J gene: TRBJ2-5; D gene: NA; V gene: TRBV19; clone size: NA; CDR3 protein: CASSIGVRGVGETQYF; CDR3 DNA: TGTGCCAGTAGTATAGGGGTGAGGGGAGTTGGAGAGACCCAGTACTTC
J gene: TRBJ1-5; D gene: TRBD1; V gene: TRBV12-3/TRBV12-4; clone size: NA; CDR3 protein: CASSFGQGAGQPQHF; CDR3 DNA: TGTGCCAGCAGTTTCGGCCAGGGGGCTGGGCAGCCCCAGCATTTT
J gene: TRBJ2-3; D gene: NA; V gene: TRBV20-1; clone size: few; CDR3 protein: CSARYQLVDTQYF; CDR3 DNA: TGCAGTGCTAGATACCAACTTGTAGATACGCAGTATTTT
J gene: TRBJ2-5; D gene: NA; V gene: TRBV5-5; clone size: many; CDR3 protein: CASSSRVGYQETQYF; CDR3 DNA: TGTGCCAGCAGCTCCCGAGTGGGCTACCAAGAGACCCAGTACTTC
J gene: TRBJ1-6; D gene: NA; V gene: TRBV6-6; clone size: many; CDR3 protein: CASSYDPAGYNSPLHF; CDR3 DNA: TGTGCCAGCAGTTACGATCCGGCAGGTTATAATTCACCCCTCCACTTT
J gene: TRBJ2-3; D gene: NA; V gene: TRBV12-3/TRBV12-4; clone size: many; CDR3 protein: CASSLEVGTGRLTDTQYF; CDR3 DNA: TGTGCCAGCAGTTTAGAAGTAGGAACAGGTCGGTTAACAGATACGCAGTATTTT